These 29 T cell receptor beta chains originate from one sample sequenced in a study of siplizumab effects on memory and regulatory T cells. The assay was immunoSEQ multiplex PCR, and TCRdb's table has in-frame clones only and misses some. The table has roughly 93,000 clones, around 94% seen once. What was sequenced was non-Treg CD4+ T cells sorted from blood. These receptors were collected from a human donor in good health.

The V call is TRBV13, the J call TRBJ2-5; D gene ambiguous. The CDR3 covers 14 residues. The V gene lost 4 bases and the J gene lost 5 bases, with 14 bases spanning the gap. Germline V gene lookup returns CDR1 PRHDT and CDR2 FYEKMQ (reference sequence). CDR3 region: CASSSRVFRETQYF. The CDR3 DNA reads TGTGCCAGCAGCTCCAGAGTTTTTCGGGAGACCCAGTACTTC.

The chain combines TRBV5-1 with TRBJ2-5, with D unresolved. Germline values: CDR1 SGHRS, CDR2 YFSETQ. This CDR3 has 16 amino acids. Trimming removed 1 base from V and 4 bases from J, with 17 bases in between. CDR3 DNA: TGCGCCAGCAGCTTGCAATCGGCCAGAGGCGGAGAGACCCAGTACTTC. It is translated as CASSLQSARGGETQYF.

V is TRBV10-2 and J is TRBJ2-1, with TRBD2 identical over 13 bases. Trimming removed 5 bases from V and 5 bases from J; junction bases left unmatched: 9. Looked up from germline, CDR1 is WSHSY and CDR2 is SAAADI. The CDR3 is made up of 17 amino acids. In nucleotides, the CDR3 is TGCGCCAGCAGTTACGGGACTAGCGGGGCAGTTCACAATGAGCAGTTCTTC. The encoded protein is CASSYGTSGAVHNEQFF.

J is TRBJ1-2 and V is TRBV6-5; no firm D call. V was pared by 6 bases and J by 0 bases, with 11 bases between. This CDR3 is built from 14 residues. Germline V CDR1 and CDR2: MNHEY, SVGAGI. The CDR3 coding sequence is TGTGCCAGCAGGAATCTGGGAACTAACTATGGCTACACCTTC. This translates into CASRNLGTNYGYTF.

J is TRBJ2-5 and V is TRBV27; D not resolved. Per germline, CDR1 MNHEY and CDR2 SMNVEV (reference sequence). This CDR3 is 14 amino acids long. V was pared by 3 bases and J by 4 bases, with 12 bases between. The CDR3 DNA reads as TGTGCCAGCAGTTTTTCAAGGGTTTTAGAGACCCAGTACTTC. Its protein product is CASSFSRVLETQYF.

The chain links TRBV4-1 to TRBJ2-7, with D unclear. Trimming took off 4 bases at V and 2 bases at J, with 18 bases between the two ends. The CDR3 has 16 residues. The germline gives CDR1 MGHRA, CDR2 YSYEKL. DNA for the CDR3: TGCGCCAGCAGCCCTCAGATTTACCCTAATACCTACGAGCAGTACTTC. It encodes CASSPQIYPNTYEQYF.

The CDR3 loop is CASSWDRTEMNTEAFF. For the CDR3, the DNA is TGCGCCAGCAGCTGGGATCGGACAGAGATGAACACTGAAGCTTTCTTT. The rearrangement uses TRBV5-1 and TRBJ1-1, with D possibly TRBD1 on 6 matching bases. The V and J ends lost 3 bases and 0 bases respectively, with 15 bases between them. The germline V gene encodes CDR1 SGHRS and CDR2 YFSETQ. The CDR3 length is 16 residues.

Only one count was recorded for this clone. The chain is built from TRBV6-5 and TRBJ2-1; 12 bases are shared with TRBD2. The J segment lost 9 bases and the V segment lost 5 bases, leaving 5 bases of the junction unmatched. Germline V CDR1 and CDR2: MNHEY, SVGAGI. There are 14 residues in the CDR3. The CDR3 is CASSQTSGRIEQFF. The CDR3 region has the DNA TGTGCCAGCAGTCAGACTAGCGGGAGAATTGAGCAGTTCTTC.

This chain uses TRBV5-1 with TRBJ1-2; 9 positions agree with TRBD1. Germline V gives CDR1 SGHRS, CDR2 YFSETQ. With V trimmed by 0 bases and J by 4 bases, 4 bases remained unmatched. The CDR3 runs to 15 residues. The CDR3: CASSLAEGQGYGYTF. In DNA, the CDR3 is TGCGCCAGCAGCTTGGCCGAGGGACAGGGCTATGGCTACACCTTC.

The V gene is TRBV6-5, the J gene TRBJ1-3; 8 positions agree with TRBD1. The CDR3 extends over 15 amino acids. Germline V lookup: CDR1 MNHEY, CDR2 SVGAGI. Trimming removed 4 bases from V and 4 bases from J; junction bases left unmatched: 6. CDR3 DNA sequence: TGTGCCAGCAGTTCCGACAGGGGCTCAGGAAACACCATATATTTT. Translation: CASSSDRGSGNTIYF.

V usage is TRBV5-4 and J usage is TRBJ2-5, with 8 bases identical to TRBD1. V gave up 6 bases and J gave up 5 bases; unmatched junction bases: 12. Germline lookup yields CDR1 SGHNT and CDR2 YYREEE (reference sequence). The CDR3 length is 15 residues. CDR3 nucleotide sequence: TGTGCCAGCAAAGACAGGGGAAATTGGCGGGAGACCCAGTACTTC. The encoded protein is CASKDRGNWRETQYF.

V usage is TRBV2 and J usage is TRBJ2-7, with 7 bases aligning to TRBD1. The V and J ends lost 3 bases and 4 bases, in that order; junction bases with no gene match: 9. The CDR3 loop spans 15 amino acids. CDR1 and CDR2 (germline): SNHLY, FYNNEI. CDR3 sequence reads: CASSDEGAAKYEQYF. The CDR3 DNA reads TGTGCCAGCAGTGATGAGGGGGCGGCGAAATACGAGCAGTACTTC.

V is TRBV19 and J is TRBJ1-4; 7 bases agree with TRBD1. CDR3 length: 14 residues. CDR1 and CDR2 (germline): LNHDA, SQIVND (reference sequence). Trimming took 1 base from V and 8 from J; bases not matched to a gene: 4. The CDR3 bases are TGTGCCAGTAGTATAGCGACAGGGTCGGAAAAACTGTTTTTT. Translated: CASSIATGSEKLFF.

The V call is TRBV7-3, the J call TRBJ2-6; no reliable D call. From germline, CDR1 is SGHTA and CDR2 FQGTGA. V was cut by 7 bases and J by 0 bases, with 13 bases left in between. The length of the CDR3 is 16 residues. CDR3 sequence (DNA): TGTGCCAGCACCACGAGAATACCCTCTGGGGCCAACGTCCTGACTTTC. It is translated as CASTTRIPSGANVLTF.

The V call is TRBV19, the J call TRBJ2-7; TRBD2 is a possible D gene (5 bases). The CDR3 loop spans 14 amino acids. V gave up 6 bases and J gave up 2 bases, with 14 bases separating them. CDR1 LNHDA and CDR2 SQIVND come from the germline V gene (reference sequence). The CDR3 loop is CASRKTGYAYEQYF. The CDR3 coding sequence is TGTGCCAGTAGGAAGACGGGGTATGCCTACGAGCAGTACTTC.

CDR3 nucleotides: TGTGCCAGCGATTCCGGGACTAGTATATCCGATGAGCAGTTCTTC. Translation gives CASDSGTSISDEQFF. V and J are TRBV6-1 and TRBJ2-1; 8 nucleotides line up with TRBD2. The CDR3 is 15 amino acids. CDR1 is MNHNS and CDR2 is SASEGT in the germline V gene. The junction had 14 bases not matched to a gene; V was cut back by 8 bases and J by 8 bases.

J is TRBJ2-5 and V is TRBV4-1; D is undetermined. CDR1 and CDR2 (germline): MGHRA, YSYEKL. The CDR3 runs to 12 residues. Trimming stripped 2 bases from V and 5 bases from J, with 6 bases between. The chain's CDR3 is CASSQPRETQYF. The DNA for the CDR3 is TGCGCCAGCAGCCAACCCCGTGAGACCCAGTACTTC.

The chain carries TRBV2 and TRBJ1-5, with D hard to call. Germline CDR1 reads SNHLY; CDR2 reads FYNNEI. The CDR3 covers 14 residues. V was trimmed by 8 bases and J by 5 bases, leaving 16 bases between them. The CDR3 is CASENGESDQPQHF. The CDR3 DNA reads TGTGCCAGCGAAAACGGGGAATCCGATCAGCCCCAGCATTTT. Using reference TRBV2 and TRBJ1-5 for the parts outside the CDR3, the full variable domain is EPEVTQTPSHQVTQMGQEVILRCVPISNHLYFYWYRQILGQKVEFLVSFYNNEISEKSEIFDDQFSVERPDGSNFTLKIRSTKLEDSAMYFCASENGESDQPQHFGDGTRLSIL.

V gene TRBV7-3 combines with J gene TRBJ2-1, with 13 bases aligning to TRBD2. The CDR3 covers 15 residues. The V gene's germline CDR1 is SGHTA and CDR2 FQGTGA. Trimming took 3 bases from V and 8 from J; bases not matched to a gene: 4. The CDR3 loop reads CASSLGLAGTYEQFF. For the CDR3, the DNA is TGTGCCAGCAGCTTGGGACTAGCGGGAACTTATGAGCAGTTCTTC.

The J gene is TRBJ1-1, the V gene TRBV28, with TRBD1 matching over 7 bases. The V segment lost 11 bases and the J segment 4 bases; nucleotides outside the gene matches: 7. Germline assignment: CDR1 MDHEN and CDR2 SYDVKM. The CDR3 runs 12 residues. The CDR3: CAAWDRVTEAFF. The CDR3, as DNA: TGTGCCGCCTGGGACAGAGTCACTGAAGCTTTCTTT.

This clone is categorized as medium-sized. CDR3 loop: CASSVTGSFGYEQYF. CDR3 nucleotides: TGTGCCAGCAGCGTAACAGGGTCGTTTGGTTACGAGCAGTACTTC. The rearrangement joins TRBV9 to TRBJ2-7, with a weak D call TRBD1 (6 bases). The CDR3 loop spans 15 amino acids. Germline V gene data show CDR1 as SGDLS and CDR2 as YYNGEE. Between the trimmed V and J ends, which lost 1 base and 4 bases, there was a span of 15 bases.

The J gene is TRBJ2-1, the V gene TRBV29-1; 8 bases match TRBD1. The CDR3 contains 12 residues. The V gene end was trimmed by 7 bases and the J gene end by 10 bases; junction bases not matched to a gene: 9. Germline V CDR1 and CDR2: SQVTM, ANQGSEA. Here the CDR3 DNA reads TGCAGCGCCGGGGACAGGCCCGTCGAGCAGTTCTTC. Its protein is CSAGDRPVEQFF.

The chain combines TRBV28 with TRBJ2-3, with D perhaps TRBD1 (5 bases). Germline loops: CDR1 MDHEN, CDR2 SYDVKM. The CDR3 loop spans 13 amino acids. V dropped 8 bases and J dropped 5 bases, with 14 bases sitting between them. CDR3 loop: CASLTVHRDTQYF. For the CDR3, the DNA is TGTGCCAGCTTGACAGTCCATAGAGATACGCAGTATTTT.

The chain is built from TRBV19 and TRBJ2-3, with 8 bases that match TRBD2. This CDR3 region has 16 residues. Unmatched junction bases numbered 6, after V lost 3 bases and J lost 1 base. Germline V gene sequence: CDR1 LNHDA, CDR2 SQIVND (reference sequence). As DNA, the CDR3 is TGTGCCAGTAGTATGTCCACAGCGGGAGGCACAGATACGCAGTATTTT. This sequence encodes CASSMSTAGGTDTQYF.

The rearrangement links TRBV18 to TRBJ2-7, with TRBD2 matching over 10 bases. In germline, CDR1 is KGHSH, CDR2 LQKENI. The CDR3 spans 16 residues. With 4 bases clipped from V and 5 bases from J, the junction kept 11 bases outside the gene matches. CDR3 nucleotide sequence: TGTGCCAGCTCACGGGCTAGCGGGAGTGGGGGTAACGAGCAGTACTTC. It yields the protein CASSRASGSGGNEQYF.

The V and J genes are TRBV27 and TRBJ1-2, with a possible D match to TRBD1 (5 bases). The V gene lost 5 bases and the J gene lost 2 bases, with 6 bases spanning the gap. The CDR3 has 12 residues. Looked up from germline, CDR1 is MNHEY and CDR2 is SMNVEV (reference sequence). CDR3 sequence (DNA): TGTGCCAGCAGTCAGGGAAACTATGGCTACACCTTC. Translated: CASSQGNYGYTF.

The rearrangement links TRBV30 to TRBJ1-3; D gene unclear. Germline lookup yields CDR1 GTSNPN and CDR2 SVGIG (reference sequence). This CDR3 is 15 amino acids long. V was shortened by 2 bases and J by 0 bases, with 11 bases between the two germline ends. CDR3 in amino acids: CAWSLRPGSGNTIYF. CDR3 bases: TGTGCCTGGAGTCTCCGCCCCGGCTCTGGAAACACCATATATTTT.

The chain joins TRBV4-1 to TRBJ1-1; possibly TRBD1 for D (5 bases). The germline V and J ends were trimmed by 4 bases and 0 bases, with 12 bases remaining between them. Looked up from germline, CDR1 is MGHRA and CDR2 is YSYEKL. The CDR3 loop spans 15 amino acids. The CDR3 is CASSPRGRMNTEAFF. Written as DNA, the CDR3 is TGCGCCAGCAGCCCCCGGGGACGGATGAACACTGAAGCTTTCTTT.

The V gene is TRBV30, the J gene TRBJ2-7, with a weak D call TRBD1 (6 bases). Germline CDR1 and CDR2: GTSNPN and SVGIG (reference sequence). This CDR3 comprises 12 residues. V was clipped by 1 base and J by 2 bases, with 6 bases between them. In DNA form, the CDR3 reads TGTGCCTGGAGTGAGGGGGCCTACGAGCAGTACTTC. This translates into CAWSEGAYEQYF.